One T cell receptor (beta chain) is described in this entry. Its antigen remains unidentified. Base-call qualities are not available, and no considerably larger clone is one nucleotide away. The data were taken from a study of blood T cell repertoires in COVID-19 (TCRdb year 2020). Broadly, across the study: The collaborator samples originated in the United States, Italy and Spain and spanned the acute and convalescent phases of COVID-19. Subjects who had been exposed to COVID-19, were actively infected with it, or had recovered from it provided the deeply sampled blood TCRbeta repertoires that made up the dataset. A de-identified subject ID, COVID-19 status, age in years and sex were almost always included in the sample metadata. The samples were drawn from two sources: the first 160 participants of the ongoing ImmuneRACE study, and over 950 subjects contributed by 6 global collaborators. Where HLA class I and class II types were available, the types were taken from metadata supplied by the sample provider, not from assay-based typing. The repertoires were made available in a free public database intended to serve as a resource for research on the immune response to SARS-CoV-2. The material from the prospective study consisted of cDNA or gDNA derived from T cells, B-cell-depleted T cells, or PBMCs. Broader findings and caveats from the paper: The amount of clinical and demographic metadata varied by source and participant and was provided uncurated.

Collaborating institutions collected whole blood in K2EDTA tubes following their own protocols. For TCRbeta analysis, collaborators shipped samples in one of three forms: frozen whole blood, isolated PBMCs, or DNA extracted from either of those sample types. TCRbeta CDR3 regions were amplified from genomic DNA using the immunoSEQ Assay, a bias-controlled multiplex PCR. The published analysis was carried out like this. Nucleated cell counts per sample were estimated from amplification of reference gene primers within the assay. To quantify the absolute abundance of each unique TCRbeta CDR3 rearrangement, sequence reads were collapsed and filtered. For each sample, productive Simpson clonality was calculated by taking the square root of Simpson's diversity index across productive rearrangements. TCRdb re-hosts the immuneACCESS table, in-frame sequences only. Its copies lack some clones; in the studies checked, an unresolved V gene accounts for under half of them, and the cause for the rest is not known. V, J and clone size derive from that table, while D and trimming were established from the DNA sequence. The sample profile shows about 200,000 clones; approximately 92% of them were found once. 0.5% to 0.6% of the sample is taken by the ten largest.

As encoded in the germline V gene, CDR1 is SGDLS while CDR2 is YYNGEE. Including the terminal cysteine and phenylalanine, the CDR3 comprises 14 residues. The entry retains the CDR3 DNA only, 42 bases that are in frame from base 1. Ends trimmed: V by 3 bases, J by 4 bases; bases unmatched to a gene: 6. The chain is encoded by TRBV9 joined to TRBJ2-5, and TRBD2 matches 7 of the central bases. Material for sequencing was peripheral blood. This TCR came from a man over 45 with acute or convalescent COVID-19. The CDR3 region: CASSATGGGETQYF. The DNA sequence reads TGTGCCAGCAGCGCCACGGGGGGAGGAGAGACCCAGTACTTC.